What follows are 7 T cell receptor beta chains derived from one specimen sequenced in a study of CD8+ T cells in alopecia areata. Extraction and reverse transcription of RNA yielded cDNA as the sequencing template. Sequencing used immunoSEQ multiplex PCR; TCRdb keeps in-frame clones, though not all of them. Of more than 100,000 clones listed, around 50% are singletons. The sequencing input was CD4+ T cells sorted from blood. The receptors come from a human donor in good health.

V and J are TRBV4-2 and TRBJ2-3; D not certain. This CDR3 is built from 17 residues. Trimming shortened V by 1 base and J by 0 bases, and 14 bases separated the two germline ends. Germline CDR1 reads LGHNA; CDR2 reads YNFKEQ. The CDR3 is CASSQVQSASSTDTQYF. CDR3 nucleotide sequence: TGTGCCAGCAGCCAAGTTCAGAGCGCCTCTAGCACAGATACGCAGTATTTT.

This clone was seen only once. The rearrangement joins TRBV5-1 to TRBJ1-2; the D is unclear. The germline V gene has CDR1 SGHRS and CDR2 YFSETQ. The CDR3 has 14 residues. Trimming removed 1 base at V and 4 bases at J, with 11 bases between. The CDR3, as DNA: TGCGCCAGCAGCTTGACAGCAGAAGTCTATGGCTACACCTTC. Protein: CASSLTAEVYGYTF.

A single count supports this clone. The V call is TRBV13, the J call TRBJ2-7; D is unresolved. The germline V gene has CDR1 PRHDT and CDR2 FYEKMQ (reference sequence). V lost 5 bases and J lost 7, with 18 bases in between. This CDR3 is 14 amino acids long. DNA for the CDR3: TGTGCCAGCAGCCTAAACTTCGGCCAGGAAGAGCAGTACTTC. This sequence encodes CASSLNFGQEEQYF.

V gene TRBV5-1 combines with J gene TRBJ2-2, with D perhaps TRBD1 (6 bases). The CDR3 runs to 17 residues. Trimming pared 0 bases from V and 6 bases from J, leaving 18 bases between. The germline CDR1 and CDR2 sequences are SGHRS and YFSETQ. As DNA, the CDR3 is TGCGCCAGCAGCTTGGGACCGGACAGTGTATCATCCGGGGAGCTGTTTTTT. It is translated as CASSLGPDSVSSGELFF. The full variable domain, its missing parts supplied by reference TRBV5-1 and TRBJ2-2, is KAGVTQTPRYLIKTRGQQVTLSCSPISGHRSVSWYQQTPGQGLQFLFEYFSETQRNKGNFPGRFSGRQFSNSRSEMNVSTLELGDSALYLCASSLGPDSVSSGELFFGEGSRLTVL.

This clone was counted between two and nine times. The CDR3 here is CASSGGLGVQPQHF. CDR3 DNA: TGTGCCAGCAGTGGCGGCCTCGGCGTACAGCCCCAGCATTTT. The rearrangement uses TRBV2 and TRBJ1-5; D uncertain. The germline V and J ends were trimmed by 4 bases and 7 bases, with 14 bases remaining between them. The CDR3 runs to 14 residues. CDR1 is SNHLY and CDR2 is FYNNEI in the germline V gene.

This clone was detected a few times. The rearrangement links TRBV29-1 to TRBJ2-7; 7 bases map to TRBD1. V lost 7 bases and J lost 6; bases outside the gene matches: 12. CDR3 length equals 13 residues. Germline values: CDR1 SQVTM, CDR2 ANQGSEA. CDR3: CSAIGQVKGEQYF. The CDR3 DNA is TGCAGCGCAATAGGACAGGTTAAGGGCGAGCAGTACTTC.

The V call is TRBV7-8, the J call TRBJ2-2; D remains ambiguous. The CDR3 contains 16 residues. Germline V gene sequence: CDR1 SGHVS, CDR2 FQNEAQ. Trimming stripped 0 bases from V and 7 bases from J, with 15 bases between. The CDR3 region has the DNA TGTGCCAGCAGCTTAGCGAGCCAAGCTGGGCTCGGGGAGCTGTTTTTT. Protein sequence: CASSLASQAGLGELFF.